Reported below is one T cell receptor beta chain. Sequence at one end of the junction differs from germline and may be a read error. Through a sample-barcoded 5' primer and a J-beta primer mix, a second PCR was run for about 6 to 12 cycles. TCRdb processed the 5' RACE reads anew with MiXCR; each CDR3 protein has one entry. The repertoire holds fewer than 600,000 distinct CDR3 sequences, with over 25% as singletons. The sample comes from a study of blood T cells in healthy people across ages. This sample also belongs to another study, concerning T cells of mothers and their children.

The clonotype originates from a boy younger than 10 in good health. Sequenced: blood.

CDR3 residues: CASSLGRASDEQYF. Here the CDR3 DNA reads TGCGCCAGCAGCTTAGGACGGGCGAGCGACGAGCAGTACTTC. This chain connects TRBV5-5 to TRBJ2-7; D is unclear. The CDR3 is 14 amino acids. The germline V gene encodes CDR1 SGHKS and CDR2 YYEKEE (reference sequence).